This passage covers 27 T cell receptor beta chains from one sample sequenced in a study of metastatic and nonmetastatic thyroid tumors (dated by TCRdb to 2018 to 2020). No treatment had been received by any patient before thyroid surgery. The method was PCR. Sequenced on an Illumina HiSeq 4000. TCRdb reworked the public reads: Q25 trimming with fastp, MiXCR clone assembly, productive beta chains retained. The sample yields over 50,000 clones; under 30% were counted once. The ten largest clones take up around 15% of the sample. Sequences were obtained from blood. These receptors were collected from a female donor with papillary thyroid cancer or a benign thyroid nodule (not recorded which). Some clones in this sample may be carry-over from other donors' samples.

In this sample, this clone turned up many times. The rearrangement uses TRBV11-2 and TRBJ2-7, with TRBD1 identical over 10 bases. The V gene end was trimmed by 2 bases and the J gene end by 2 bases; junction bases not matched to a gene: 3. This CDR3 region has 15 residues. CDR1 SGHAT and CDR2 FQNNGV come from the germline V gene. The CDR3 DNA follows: TGTGCCAGCAGCTTAAGGGACAGGGGTCCCTACGAGCAGTACTTC. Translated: CASSLRDRGPYEQYF.

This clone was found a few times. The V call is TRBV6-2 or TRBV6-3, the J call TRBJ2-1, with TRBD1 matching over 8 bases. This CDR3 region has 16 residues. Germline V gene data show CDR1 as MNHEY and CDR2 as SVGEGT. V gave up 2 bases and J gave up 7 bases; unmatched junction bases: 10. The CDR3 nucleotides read TGTGCCAGCAGTTACACCACAGGCAGGGGGCTGAATGAGCAGTTCTTC. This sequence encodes CASSYTTGRGLNEQFF.

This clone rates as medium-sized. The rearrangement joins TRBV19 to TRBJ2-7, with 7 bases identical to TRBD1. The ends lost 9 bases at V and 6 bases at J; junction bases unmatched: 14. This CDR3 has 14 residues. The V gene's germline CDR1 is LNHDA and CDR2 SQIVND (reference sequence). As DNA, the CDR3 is TGTGCCAGCCGACAGGGACCCTCGGCCATCGAGCAGTACTTC. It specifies CASRQGPSAIEQYF. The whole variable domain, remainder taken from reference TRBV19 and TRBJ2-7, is DGGITQSPKYLFRKEGQNVTLSCEQNLNHDAMYWYRQDPGQGLRLIYYSQIVNDFQKGDIAEGYSVSREKKESFPLTVTSAQKNPTAFYLCASRQGPSAIEQYFGPGTRLTVT.

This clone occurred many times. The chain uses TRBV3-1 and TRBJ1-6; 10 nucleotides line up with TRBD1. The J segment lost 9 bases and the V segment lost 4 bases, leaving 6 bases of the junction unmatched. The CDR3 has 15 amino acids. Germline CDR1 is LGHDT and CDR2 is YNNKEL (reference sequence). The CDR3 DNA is TGTGCCAGCAGCCCTAGGACAGGGGGTTTTTCACCCCTCCACTTT. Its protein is CASSPRTGGFSPLHF.

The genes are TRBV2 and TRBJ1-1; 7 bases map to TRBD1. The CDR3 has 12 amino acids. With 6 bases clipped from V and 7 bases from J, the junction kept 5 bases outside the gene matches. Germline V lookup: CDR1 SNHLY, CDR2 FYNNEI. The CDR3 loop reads CASRGDSREAFF. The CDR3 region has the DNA TGTGCCAGCAGAGGGGACAGCCGTGAAGCTTTCTTT.

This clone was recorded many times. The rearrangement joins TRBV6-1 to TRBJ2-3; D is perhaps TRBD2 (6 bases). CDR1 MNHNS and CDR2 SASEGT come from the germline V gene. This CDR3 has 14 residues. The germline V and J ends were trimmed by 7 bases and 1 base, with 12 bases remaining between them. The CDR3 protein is CASTERRGTDTQYF. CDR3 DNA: TGTGCCAGCACTGAGAGGAGGGGCACAGATACGCAGTATTTT.

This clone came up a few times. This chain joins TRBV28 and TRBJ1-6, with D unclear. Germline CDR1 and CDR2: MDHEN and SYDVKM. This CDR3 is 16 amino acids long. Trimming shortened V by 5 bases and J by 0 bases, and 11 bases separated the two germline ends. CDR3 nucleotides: TGTGCCAGCAGTATAGGGTCCGACTCCTATAATTCACCCCTCCACTTT. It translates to CASSIGSDSYNSPLHF.

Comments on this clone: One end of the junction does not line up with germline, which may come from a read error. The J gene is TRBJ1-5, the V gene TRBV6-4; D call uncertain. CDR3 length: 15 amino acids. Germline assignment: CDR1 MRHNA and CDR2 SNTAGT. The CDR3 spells CASSYSHSGNQPQHF. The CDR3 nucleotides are TGTGCCAGCAGTTACTCACATTCGGGCAATCAGCCCCAGCATTTT.

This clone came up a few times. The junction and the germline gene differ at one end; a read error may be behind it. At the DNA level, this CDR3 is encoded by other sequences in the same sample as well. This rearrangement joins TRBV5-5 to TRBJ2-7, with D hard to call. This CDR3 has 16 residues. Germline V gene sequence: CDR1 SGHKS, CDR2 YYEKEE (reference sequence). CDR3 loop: CASSFRVASQNNEQYF. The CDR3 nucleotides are TGCGCCAGCAGCTTCCGGGTCGCGTCCCAGAACAACGAGCAGTACTTC.

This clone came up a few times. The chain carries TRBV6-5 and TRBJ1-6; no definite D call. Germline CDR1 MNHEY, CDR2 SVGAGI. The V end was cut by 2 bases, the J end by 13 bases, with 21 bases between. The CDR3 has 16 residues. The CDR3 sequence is CASSYEGRATAGPLHF. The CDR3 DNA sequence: TGTGCCAGCAGTTACGAAGGACGGGCAACGGCCGGGCCCCTCCACTTT.

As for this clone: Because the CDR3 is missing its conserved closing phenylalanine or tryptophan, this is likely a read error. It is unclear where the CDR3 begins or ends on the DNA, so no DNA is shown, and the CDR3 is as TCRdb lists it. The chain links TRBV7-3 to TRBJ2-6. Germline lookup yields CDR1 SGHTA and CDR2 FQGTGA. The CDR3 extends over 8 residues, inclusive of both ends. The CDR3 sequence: CASSLNVM.

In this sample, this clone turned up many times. The CDR3 protein is CASSQGTDSYEQYF. Here the CDR3 DNA reads TGTGCCAGCAGCCAAGGGACAGACTCCTACGAGCAGTACTTC. This rearrangement joins TRBV3-1 to TRBJ2-7; tentatively, D is TRBD1 (6 bases). Germline V gene sequence: CDR1 LGHDT, CDR2 YNNKEL (reference sequence). The V end lost 1 base, the J end lost 0 bases, and 7 bases lay between the germline ends. This CDR3 comprises 14 residues.

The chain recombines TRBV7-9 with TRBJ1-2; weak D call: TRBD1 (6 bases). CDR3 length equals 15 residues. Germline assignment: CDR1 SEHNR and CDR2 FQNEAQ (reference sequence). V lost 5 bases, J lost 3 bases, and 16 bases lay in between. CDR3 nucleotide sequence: TGTGCCAGCAGCGGAAACAGGGTGTTCGACTATGGCTACACCTTC. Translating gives CASSGNRVFDYGYTF.

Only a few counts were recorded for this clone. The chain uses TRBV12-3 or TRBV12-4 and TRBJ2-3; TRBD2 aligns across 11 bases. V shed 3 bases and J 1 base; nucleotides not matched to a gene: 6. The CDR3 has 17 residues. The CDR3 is CASSLSVAGGRTDTQYF. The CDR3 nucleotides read TGTGCCAGCAGTTTGTCTGTAGCGGGAGGGCGCACAGATACGCAGTATTTT.

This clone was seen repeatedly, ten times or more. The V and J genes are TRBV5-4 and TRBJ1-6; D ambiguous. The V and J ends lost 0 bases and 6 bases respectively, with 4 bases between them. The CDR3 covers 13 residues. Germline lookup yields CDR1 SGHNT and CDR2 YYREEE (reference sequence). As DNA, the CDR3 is TGTGCCAGCAGCTTGGCAGCTAATTCACCCCTCCACTTT. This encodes CASSLAANSPLHF.

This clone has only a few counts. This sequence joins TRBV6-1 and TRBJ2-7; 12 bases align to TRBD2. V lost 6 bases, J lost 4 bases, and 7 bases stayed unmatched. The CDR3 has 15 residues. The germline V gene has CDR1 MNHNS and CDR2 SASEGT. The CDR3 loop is CASRRTSGIIYEQYF. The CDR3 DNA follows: TGTGCCAGCAGAAGGACTAGCGGGATTATTTACGAGCAGTACTTC.

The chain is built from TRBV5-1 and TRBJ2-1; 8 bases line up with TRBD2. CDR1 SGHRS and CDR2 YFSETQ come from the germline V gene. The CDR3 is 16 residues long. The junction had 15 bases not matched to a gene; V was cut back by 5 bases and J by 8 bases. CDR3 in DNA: TGCGCCAGCAGATCCACCGGGACTAGGGGGTTGGATGAGCAGTTCTTC. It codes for CASRSTGTRGLDEQFF.

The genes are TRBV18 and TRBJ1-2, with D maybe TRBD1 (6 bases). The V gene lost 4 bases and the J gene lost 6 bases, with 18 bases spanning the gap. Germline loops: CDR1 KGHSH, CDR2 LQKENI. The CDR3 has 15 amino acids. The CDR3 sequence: CASSHNRQDSDGYTF. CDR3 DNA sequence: TGTGCCAGCTCACACAACCGACAGGACTCGGATGGCTACACCTTC. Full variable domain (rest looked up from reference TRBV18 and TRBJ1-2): NAGVMQNPRHLVRRRGQEARLRCSPMKGHSHVYWYRQLPEEGLKFMVYLQKENIIDESGMPKERFSAEFPKEGPSILRIQQVVRGDSAAYFCASSHNRQDSDGYTFGSGTRLTVV.

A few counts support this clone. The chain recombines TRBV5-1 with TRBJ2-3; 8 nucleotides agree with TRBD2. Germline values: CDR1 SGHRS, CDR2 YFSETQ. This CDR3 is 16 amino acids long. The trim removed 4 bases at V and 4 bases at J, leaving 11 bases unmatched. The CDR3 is CASSLEQAGGSDTQYF. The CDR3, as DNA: TGCGCCAGCAGCCTCGAACAGGCGGGGGGATCAGATACGCAGTATTTT.

The CDR3 sequence is CASRHRLVGATGELFF. CDR3 bases: TGTGCCAGCAGGCATCGCCTTGTGGGGGCCACCGGGGAGCTGTTTTTT. The rearrangement uses TRBV13 and TRBJ2-2; possibly TRBD1 for D (6 bases). This CDR3 spans 16 amino acids. Germline loops: CDR1 PRHDT, CDR2 FYEKMQ (reference sequence). Trimming took 6 bases from V and 4 from J, leaving 18 bases between them. Filled out from reference TRBV13 and TRBJ2-2, the complete variable domain reads AAGVIQSPRHLIKEKRETATLKCYPIPRHDTVYWYQQGPGQDPQFLISFYEKMQSDKGSIPDRFSAQQFSDYHSELNMSSLELGDSALYFCASRHRLVGATGELFFGEGSRLTVL.

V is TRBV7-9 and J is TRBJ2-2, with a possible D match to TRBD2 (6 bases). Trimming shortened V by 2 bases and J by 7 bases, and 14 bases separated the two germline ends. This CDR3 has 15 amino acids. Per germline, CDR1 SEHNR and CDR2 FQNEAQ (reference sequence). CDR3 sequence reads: CASSLWTIGIGELFF. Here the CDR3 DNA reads TGTGCCAGCAGCTTATGGACTATTGGGATCGGGGAGCTGTTTTTT.

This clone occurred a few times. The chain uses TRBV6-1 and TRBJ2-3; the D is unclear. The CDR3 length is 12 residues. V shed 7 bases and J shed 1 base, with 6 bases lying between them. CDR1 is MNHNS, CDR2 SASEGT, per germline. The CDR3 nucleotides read TGTGCCAGCACCGTCCGCACAGATACGCAGTATTTT. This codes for CASTVRTDTQYF.

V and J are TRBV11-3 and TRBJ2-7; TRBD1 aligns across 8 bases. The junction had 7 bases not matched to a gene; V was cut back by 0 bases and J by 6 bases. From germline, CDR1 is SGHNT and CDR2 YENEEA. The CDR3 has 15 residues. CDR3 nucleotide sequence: TGTGCCAGCAGCTTAGATCCAGGGGGCGAAGGCGAGCAGTACTTC. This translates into CASSLDPGGEGEQYF.

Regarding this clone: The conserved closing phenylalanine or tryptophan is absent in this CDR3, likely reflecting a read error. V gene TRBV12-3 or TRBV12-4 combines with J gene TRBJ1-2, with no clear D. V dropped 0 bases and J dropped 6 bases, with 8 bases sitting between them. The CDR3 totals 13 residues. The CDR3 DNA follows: TGTGCCAGCAGTTTAGCGCAAGGAGATGGCTACACCGTC. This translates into CASSLAQGDGYTV.

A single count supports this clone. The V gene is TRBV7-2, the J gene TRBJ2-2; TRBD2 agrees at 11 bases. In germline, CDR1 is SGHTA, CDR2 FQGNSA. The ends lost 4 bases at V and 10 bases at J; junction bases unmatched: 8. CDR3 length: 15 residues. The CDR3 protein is CASSSGLADTVELFF. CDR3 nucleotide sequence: TGTGCCAGCAGCTCGGGACTAGCGGACACGGTGGAGCTGTTTTTT.

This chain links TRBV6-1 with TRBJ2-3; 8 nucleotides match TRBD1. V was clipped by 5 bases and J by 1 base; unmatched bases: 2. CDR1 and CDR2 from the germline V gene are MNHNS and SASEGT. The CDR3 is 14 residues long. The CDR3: CASSRGQGTDTQYF. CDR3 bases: TGTGCCAGCAGTCGGGGACAGGGCACAGATACGCAGTATTTT.

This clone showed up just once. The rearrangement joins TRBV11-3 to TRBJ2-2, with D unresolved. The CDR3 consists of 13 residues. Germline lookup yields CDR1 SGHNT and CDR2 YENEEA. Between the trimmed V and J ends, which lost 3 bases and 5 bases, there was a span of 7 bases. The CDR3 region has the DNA TGTGCCAGCAGCTTTTATGTGACCGGGGAGCTGTTTTTT. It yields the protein CASSFYVTGELFF.